This T cell receptor beta chain was recovered during a study of T cell repertoires in cytomegalovirus infection. TCRdb reanalysed the reads using MiXCR and keeps one entry per CDR3 protein. In the table there are roughly 640,000 distinct CDR3 sequences, 24% of which are singletons. V was clipped by 0 bases and J by 7 bases, with 13 bases between them. Germline CDR1 and CDR2: DFQATT and SNEGSKA (reference sequence). The CDR3 loop spans 14 amino acids. The sample taken for sequencing was CD8+ T cells from PBMCs. The receptor comes from a human donor in good health (CMV status not recorded). Some clones in this sample may be carry-over from other donors' samples. The chain joins TRBV20-1 to TRBJ1-5; no definite D call. The CDR3 bases are TGCAGTGCTAGAGATTCGGGCGTTGGACAGCCCCAGCATTTT. It is translated as CSARDSGVGQPQHF.